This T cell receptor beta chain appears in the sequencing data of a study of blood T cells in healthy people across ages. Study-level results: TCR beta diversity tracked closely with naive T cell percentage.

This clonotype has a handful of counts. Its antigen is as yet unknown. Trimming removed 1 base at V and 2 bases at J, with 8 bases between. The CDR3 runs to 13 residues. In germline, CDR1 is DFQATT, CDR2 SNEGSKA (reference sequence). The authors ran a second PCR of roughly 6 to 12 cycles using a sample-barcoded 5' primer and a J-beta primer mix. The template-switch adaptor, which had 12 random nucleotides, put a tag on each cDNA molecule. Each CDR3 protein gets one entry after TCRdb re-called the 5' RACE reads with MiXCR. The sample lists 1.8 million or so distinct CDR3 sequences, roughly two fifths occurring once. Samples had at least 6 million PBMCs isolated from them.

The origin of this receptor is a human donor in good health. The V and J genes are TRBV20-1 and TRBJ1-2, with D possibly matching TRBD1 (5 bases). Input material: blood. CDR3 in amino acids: CSARGTGNYGYTF. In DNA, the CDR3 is TGCAGTGCTAGAGGAACAGGAAACTATGGCTACACCTTC.